One and the same sample provided the 25 T cell receptor beta chains below, sequenced in a study of T cells after yellow fever vaccination. TCRdb re-called the 5' RACE reads through MiXCR, storing one row per CDR3 protein. The sample includes almost 600,000 distinct CDR3 sequences, 13% of them seen just once. This material consisted of PBMCs, taken on the day of the yellow fever booster vaccination. These receptors were taken from a man in his thirties or forties who received the YFV17D yellow fever vaccine.

The chain carries TRBV7-9 and TRBJ2-1; 8 nucleotides match TRBD2. V lost 7 bases and J lost 0; bases outside the gene matches: 11. Germline CDR1 and CDR2: SEHNR and FQNEAQ (reference sequence). This CDR3 is 17 amino acids long. CDR3 sequence reads: CASTTGGGGVSYNEQFF. The CDR3 bases are TGTGCCAGCACCACCGGGGGGGGCGGCGTCTCCTACAATGAGCAGTTCTTC. The full variable domain, with the rest looked up from reference TRBV7-9 and TRBJ2-1, is DTGVSQNPRHKITKRGQNVTFRCDPISEHNRLYWYRQTLGQGPEFLTYFQNEAQLEKSRLLSDRFSAERPKGSFSTLEIQRTEQGDSAMYLCASTTGGGGVSYNEQFFGPGTRLTVL.

This clonotype has just a few counts. The chain recombines TRBV27 with TRBJ1-1; weak D call: TRBD1 (5 bases). Germline CDR1 MNHEY, CDR2 SMNVEV (reference sequence). V lost 3 bases and J 4 bases, leaving 15 bases between the germline ends. The CDR3 contains 15 residues. CDR3 in amino acids: CASSLYPGDGTEAFF. As DNA, the CDR3 is TGTGCCAGCAGTTTGTACCCGGGGGACGGCACTGAAGCTTTCTTT.

This clonotype was detected ten times or more. V gene TRBV6-2 or TRBV6-3 combines with J gene TRBJ2-1; 13 bases agree with TRBD2. V lost 4 bases and J lost 0; bases outside the gene matches: 6. Germline-derived CDR1 and CDR2 are MNHEY and SVGEGT. The CDR3 has 18 amino acids. In nucleotides, the CDR3 is TGTGCCAGCAGTTCCGGGACTAGCGGGATAAGCTCCTACAATGAGCAGTTCTTC. Protein sequence: CASSSGTSGISSYNEQFF.

This CDR3 reads CASSYSYGNNQPQHF. For the CDR3, the DNA is TGTGCCAGCAGTTACTCGTACGGGAACAATCAGCCCCAGCATTTT. This rearrangement joins TRBV6-2 or TRBV6-3 to TRBJ1-5, with no clear D. Trimming removed 0 bases at V and 3 bases at J, with 9 bases between. CDR3 size: 15 residues. CDR1 is MNHEY and CDR2 is SVGEGT in the germline V gene.

V is TRBV12-3 or TRBV12-4 and J is TRBJ2-3, with 8 bases that match TRBD2. V lost 3 bases to trimming and J lost 0 bases; unmatched junction nucleotides: 2. This CDR3 has 15 amino acids. Here the CDR3 reads CASSLGTRSTDTQYF. The CDR3, as DNA: TGTGCCAGCAGTTTGGGGACTAGAAGCACAGATACGCAGTATTTT.

This clonotype came up a few times. The CDR3: CASSLTPMTEAFF. The CDR3 DNA sequence: TGCGCCAGCAGCTTGACCCCCATGACTGAAGCTTTCTTT. The rearrangement joins TRBV5-1 to TRBJ1-1; D is ambiguous. This CDR3 comprises 13 residues. Trimming cost V 1 base and J 5 bases, with 9 bases left between them. The germline V gene encodes CDR1 SGHRS and CDR2 YFSETQ.

This clonotype was observed a handful of times. This chain links TRBV28 with TRBJ2-5; a weak D match, TRBD2 (6 bases). Trimming took 4 bases from V and 3 from J, leaving 12 bases between them. Germline V gene lookup returns CDR1 MDHEN and CDR2 SYDVKM. This CDR3 contains 14 residues. The CDR3 DNA reads as TGTGCCAGCAGTTCCCCTAGCGCTGAAGAGACCCAGTACTTC. Its translation is CASSSPSAEETQYF.

This sequence joins TRBV20-1 and TRBJ1-5; 7 nucleotides agree with TRBD1. Germline V gene sequence: CDR1 DFQATT, CDR2 SNEGSKA (reference sequence). V was pared by 4 bases and J by 6 bases, with 9 bases of the junction left unmatched. This CDR3 has 14 residues. The CDR3 region is CSATRGAPGQPQHF. The CDR3, as DNA: TGCAGTGCTACCAGGGGGGCCCCTGGTCAGCCCCAGCATTTT.

This clonotype was counted only a few times. The CDR3 here is CASRPDPSGVRDIQYF. The CDR3 DNA reads TGTGCCAGCAGACCCGACCCTAGCGGGGTTCGAGACATTCAGTACTTC. The chain carries TRBV6-1 and TRBJ2-4, with 9 bases fitting TRBD2. Trimming took 6 bases from V and 8 from J; bases not matched to a gene: 14. CDR1 MNHNS and CDR2 SASEGT come from the germline V gene. This CDR3 comprises 16 residues.

The V gene is TRBV27, the J gene TRBJ2-3, with 11 bases aligning to TRBD2. CDR3 length: 17 amino acids. Germline values: CDR1 MNHEY, CDR2 SMNVEV (reference sequence). Losses at the gene ends were 8 bases for V and 2 bases for J; bases not matched to a gene: 12. For the CDR3, the DNA is TGTGCCAGCCGACTAGCGGGAACCCCCACTGCCACAGATACGCAGTATTTT. Its translation: CASRLAGTPTATDTQYF.

This clonotype was seen more than once but under ten times. This CDR3 reads CASSDTGGDGYTF. Written as DNA, the CDR3 is TGTGCCAGCAGCGATACAGGGGGCGATGGCTACACCTTC. The rearrangement links TRBV6-1 to TRBJ1-2, with 9 nucleotides matching TRBD1. Germline trimming cut 6 bases from V and 6 bases from J; bases unmatched to any gene: 5. The CDR3 contains 13 residues. CDR1 and CDR2 from the germline V gene are MNHNS and SASEGT.

The chain couples TRBV5-1 to TRBJ2-1, with 10 bases aligning to TRBD2. Per the germline V gene, CDR1 is SGHRS and CDR2 is YFSETQ. Germline trimming cut 4 bases from V and 0 bases from J; bases unmatched to any gene: 4. CDR3 length: 16 amino acids. The DNA for the CDR3 is TGCGCCAGCAGCACTAGCGGGAAGAGCTCCTACAATGAGCAGTTCTTC. The encoded protein is CASSTSGKSSYNEQFF.

The chain employs TRBV7-7 and TRBJ2-2; TRBD1 matches at 10 bases. The CDR3 totals 19 residues. V dropped 4 bases and J dropped 4; count of bases not matched to a gene: 15. Germline V lookup: CDR1 SSHAT, CDR2 FNYEAQ (reference sequence). The CDR3 region is CASSSNPTGGFRFTGELFF. DNA for the CDR3: TGTGCCAGCAGCTCGAATCCGACAGGGGGCTTTCGGTTCACCGGGGAGCTGTTTTTT.

The V and J genes are TRBV7-2 and TRBJ1-3; maybe TRBD1 (5 bases). Per the germline V gene, CDR1 is SGHTA and CDR2 is FQGNSA. Trimming stripped 6 bases from V and 4 bases from J, with 13 bases between. The CDR3 runs 14 residues. CDR3 bases: TGTGCCAGCAGTCCCCAAGCAGGGGGAAACACCATATATTTT. It encodes CASSPQAGGNTIYF.

This clonotype was seen only a few times. Here the CDR3 DNA reads TGCAGCGTTGAAGGGTTCCCTTACAATGAGCAGTTCTTC. Amino acids: CSVEGFPYNEQFF. The chain employs TRBV29-1 and TRBJ2-1; D gene unclear. Trimming removed 1 base from V and 4 bases from J, with 8 bases in between. The V gene's germline CDR1 is SQVTM and CDR2 ANQGSEA. This CDR3 has 13 amino acids.

The rearrangement uses TRBV18 and TRBJ2-2; no firm D call. Germline loops: CDR1 KGHSH, CDR2 LQKENI. The ends were cut back, 3 bases at V and 2 bases at J, with 10 bases in the middle. The CDR3 has 15 residues. The DNA for the CDR3 is TGTGCCAGCTCACCTGTATTGGAAAACACCGGGGAGCTGTTTTTT. It codes for CASSPVLENTGELFF.

In its sample, this clonotype was seen a few times. The chain combines TRBV5-5 with TRBJ2-3, with D perhaps TRBD2 (5 bases). Germline V gene sequence: CDR1 SGHKS, CDR2 YYEKEE (reference sequence). This CDR3 comprises 15 residues. Trimming took off 1 base at V and 0 bases at J, with 9 bases between the two ends. The CDR3 DNA reads TGTGCCAGCAGCTTGTTCGGGAAAAGCACAGATACGCAGTATTTT. Its protein is CASSLFGKSTDTQYF.

This clonotype has just a few counts. V and J are TRBV14 and TRBJ2-5; D not certain. This CDR3 is 13 amino acids long. Germline V gives CDR1 SGHDN, CDR2 FVKESK. V lost 1 base and J 5 bases, leaving 8 bases between the germline ends. The DNA of the CDR3 is TGTGCCAGCAGCCAAGTACCGGGCGAGACCCAGTACTTC. It yields the protein CASSQVPGETQYF.

The table lists this clonotype with a few counts. The V call is TRBV3-1, the J call TRBJ2-7; D is perhaps TRBD1 (5 bases). V lost 3 bases to trimming and J lost 4 bases, with 19 bases between them. The CDR3 has 16 residues. Germline CDR1 is LGHDT and CDR2 is YNNKEL (reference sequence). The CDR3 here is CASSHAGLGGQYEQYF. The CDR3 bases are TGTGCCAGCAGCCATGCAGGGTTGGGTGGGCAATACGAGCAGTACTTC.

The rearrangement uses TRBV20-1 and TRBJ1-6, with D perhaps TRBD1 (6 bases). The CDR3 extends over 12 amino acids. The germline CDR1 and CDR2 sequences are DFQATT and SNEGSKA (reference sequence). CDR3: CRAGADNSPLHF. Written as DNA, the CDR3 is TGCAGGGCAGGGGCAGATAATTCACCCCTCCACTTT.

The chain uses TRBV5-1 and TRBJ2-5; 10 bases line up with TRBD2. In germline, CDR1 is SGHRS, CDR2 YFSETQ. The CDR3 spans 15 residues. After removal of 6 bases from V and 5 bases from J, the junction contained 10 bases not matched to a gene. Here the CDR3 DNA reads TGCGCCAGCAAGGCTAGCGGGAGCAGGGGGGAGACCCAGTACTTC. Protein: CASKASGSRGETQYF.

Only a few counts were recorded for this clonotype. The chain employs TRBV24-1 and TRBJ1-6; the D gene is possibly TRBD1 (5 bases). The CDR3 contains 14 residues. Germline V gene lookup returns CDR1 KGHDR and CDR2 SFDVKD. Trimming stripped 7 bases from V and 7 bases from J, with 13 bases between. CDR3 DNA: TGTGCCACCAGCGAGAACAACAGGAATTCACCCCTCCACTTT. Its translation is CATSENNRNSPLHF.

The genes are TRBV29-1 and TRBJ2-7; 8 positions agree with TRBD1. The V segment lost 0 bases and the J segment 3 bases; nucleotides outside the gene matches: 7. Germline CDR1 SQVTM, CDR2 ANQGSEA. The CDR3 consists of 15 residues. The CDR3 bases are TGCAGCGTTGAAGATGGACAGGGCCTCTTCTACGAGCAGTACTTC. Protein product: CSVEDGQGLFYEQYF.

The rearrangement joins TRBV20-1 to TRBJ2-5, with a possible D match to TRBD2 (6 bases). This CDR3 region has 15 residues. The V and J ends lost 5 bases and 2 bases respectively, with 18 bases between them. The germline CDR1 and CDR2 sequences are DFQATT and SNEGSKA (reference sequence). The CDR3 spells CSAFTPRRGQETQYF. CDR3 sequence (DNA): TGCAGTGCTTTTACCCCCCGGCGGGGACAAGAGACCCAGTACTTC.

Only a few counts were recorded for this clonotype. The genes are TRBV5-1 and TRBJ2-7; D not certain. This CDR3 contains 14 residues. CDR1 and CDR2 from the germline V gene are SGHRS and YFSETQ. V was clipped by 3 bases and J by 5 bases, with 15 bases between them. For the CDR3, the DNA is TGCGCCAGCAGCTCTACCCTAGGGTGGGACGAGCAGTACTTC. It encodes CASSSTLGWDEQYF.